The text below deals with one T cell receptor beta chain. The data originate from a study of blood T cell repertoires in COVID-19. About the research overall: Spain, Italy and the United States supplied samples that represented acute and convalescent COVID-19. T cells, B-cell-depleted T cells, or PBMCs supplied cDNA or gDNA.

Authors' analysis steps: It was from reference gene primer amplification that nucleated cell counts were estimated. Profiled with immunoSEQ multiplex PCR; TCRdb holds only in-frame clones, not every one. The V and J calls and clone size come from that table; D and trimming were worked out from the DNA. The sample consists of roughly 180,000 clones, 88% of them appearing once. The receptor was isolated from a woman under 40 with acute or convalescent COVID-19. Specimen: peripheral blood.

CDR3 sequence (DNA): TGTGCCAGCAGTCCCCGGGACAGGAGCATCTACGAGCAGTACTTC. Protein: CASSPRDRSIYEQYF. The chain recombines TRBV11-1 with TRBJ2-7; 8 bases fit TRBD1. From germline, CDR1 is SGHAT and CDR2 FQDESV (reference sequence). After removal of 6 bases from V and 3 bases from J, the junction contained 10 bases not matched to a gene. The CDR3 runs to 15 residues.